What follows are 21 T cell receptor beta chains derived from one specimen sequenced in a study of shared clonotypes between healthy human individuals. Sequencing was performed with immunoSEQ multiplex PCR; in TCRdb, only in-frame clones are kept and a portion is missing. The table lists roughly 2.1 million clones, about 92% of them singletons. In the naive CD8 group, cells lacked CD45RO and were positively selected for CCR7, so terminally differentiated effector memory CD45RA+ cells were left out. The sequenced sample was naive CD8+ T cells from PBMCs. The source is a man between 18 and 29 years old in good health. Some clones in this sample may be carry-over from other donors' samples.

In nucleotides, the CDR3 is TGTGCCAGCGGCACATCTGGAAACACCATATATTTT. Translated: CASGTSGNTIYF. The V call is TRBV6-5, the J call TRBJ1-3; no clear D. CDR1 and CDR2 from the germline V gene are MNHEY and SVGAGI. Trimming took 8 bases from V and 1 from J, leaving 6 bases between them. This CDR3 region has 12 residues.

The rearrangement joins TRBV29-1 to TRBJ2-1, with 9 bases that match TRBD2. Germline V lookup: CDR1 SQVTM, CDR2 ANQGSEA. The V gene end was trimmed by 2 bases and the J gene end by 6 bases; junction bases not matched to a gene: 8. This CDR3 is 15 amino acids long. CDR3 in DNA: TGCAGCGTTGAACATGCTAGCGGGATGGGCAATGAGCAGTTCTTC. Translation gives CSVEHASGMGNEQFF.

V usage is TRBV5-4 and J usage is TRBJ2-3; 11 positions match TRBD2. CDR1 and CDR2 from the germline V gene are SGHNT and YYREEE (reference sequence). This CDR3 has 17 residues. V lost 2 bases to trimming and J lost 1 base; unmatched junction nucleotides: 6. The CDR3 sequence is CASSLLAGGPRTDTQYF. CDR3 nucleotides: TGTGCCAGCAGCTTATTAGCGGGAGGGCCCCGCACAGATACGCAGTATTTT. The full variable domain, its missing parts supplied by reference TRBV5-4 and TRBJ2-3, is ETGVTQSPTHLIKTRGQQVTLRCSSQSGHNTVSWYQQALGQGPQFIFQYYREEENGRGNFPPRFSGLQFPNYSSELNVNALELDDSALYLCASSLLAGGPRTDTQYFGPGTRLTVL.

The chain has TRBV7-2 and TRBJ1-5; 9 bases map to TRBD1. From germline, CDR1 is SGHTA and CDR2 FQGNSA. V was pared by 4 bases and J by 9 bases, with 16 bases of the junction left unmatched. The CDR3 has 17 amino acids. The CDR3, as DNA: TGTGCCAGCAGCTCCGGTTCTCCGGGACAGGGTATTCGGCCCCAGCATTTT. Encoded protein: CASSSGSPGQGIRPQHF.

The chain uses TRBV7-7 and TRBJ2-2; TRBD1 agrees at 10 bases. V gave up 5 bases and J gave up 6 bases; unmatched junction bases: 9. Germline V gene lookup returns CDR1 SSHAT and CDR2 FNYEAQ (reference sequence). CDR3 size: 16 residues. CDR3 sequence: CASSRGTGESSGELFF. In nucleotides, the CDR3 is TGTGCCAGCAGCCGTGGGACAGGGGAAAGTTCCGGGGAGCTGTTTTTT. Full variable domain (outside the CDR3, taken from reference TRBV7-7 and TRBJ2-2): GAGVSQSPRYKVTKRGQDVTLRCDPISSHATLYWYQQALGQGPEFLTYFNYEAQPDKSGLPSDRFSAERPEGSISTLTIQRTEQRDSAMYRCASSRGTGESSGELFFGEGSRLTVL.

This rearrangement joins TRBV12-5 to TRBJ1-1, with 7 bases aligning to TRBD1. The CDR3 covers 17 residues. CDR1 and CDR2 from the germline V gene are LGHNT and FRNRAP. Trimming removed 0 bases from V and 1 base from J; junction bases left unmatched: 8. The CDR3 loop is CASGLVLPAGGNTEAFF. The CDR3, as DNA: TGTGCTAGTGGTTTGGTACTTCCCGCAGGGGGGAACACTGAAGCTTTCTTT.

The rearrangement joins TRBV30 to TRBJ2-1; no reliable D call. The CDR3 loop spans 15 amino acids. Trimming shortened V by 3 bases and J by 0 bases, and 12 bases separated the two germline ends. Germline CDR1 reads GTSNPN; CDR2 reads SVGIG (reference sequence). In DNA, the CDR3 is TGTGCCTGGAGCCGACGAATACCCTCCTACAATGAGCAGTTCTTC. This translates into CAWSRRIPSYNEQFF.

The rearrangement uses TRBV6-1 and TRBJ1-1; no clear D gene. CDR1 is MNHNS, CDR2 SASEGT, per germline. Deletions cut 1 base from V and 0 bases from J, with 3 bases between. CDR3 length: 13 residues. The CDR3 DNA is TGTGCCAGCAGTGAAGAGGTGAACACTGAAGCTTTCTTT. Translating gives CASSEEVNTEAFF.

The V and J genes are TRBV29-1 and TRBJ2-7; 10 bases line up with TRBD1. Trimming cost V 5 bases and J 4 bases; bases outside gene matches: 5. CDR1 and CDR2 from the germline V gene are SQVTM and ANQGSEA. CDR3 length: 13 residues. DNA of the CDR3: TGCAGCGTTACGGACAGGGGGGGATACGAGCAGTACTTC. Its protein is CSVTDRGGYEQYF.

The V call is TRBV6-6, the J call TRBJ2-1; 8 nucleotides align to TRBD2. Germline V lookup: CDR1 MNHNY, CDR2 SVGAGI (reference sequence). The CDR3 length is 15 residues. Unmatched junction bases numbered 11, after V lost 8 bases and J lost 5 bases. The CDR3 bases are TGTGCCAGCTCCAAAATTAGCGGGGCCCACAATGAGCAGTTCTTC. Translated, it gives CASSKISGAHNEQFF.

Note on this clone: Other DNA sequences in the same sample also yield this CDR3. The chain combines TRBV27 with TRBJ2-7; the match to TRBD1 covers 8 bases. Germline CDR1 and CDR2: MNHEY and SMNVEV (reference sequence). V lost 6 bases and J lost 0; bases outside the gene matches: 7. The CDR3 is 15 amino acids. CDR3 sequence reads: CASSPRTGSSYEQYF. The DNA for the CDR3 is TGTGCCAGCAGCCCTCGGACAGGGAGCTCCTACGAGCAGTACTTC.

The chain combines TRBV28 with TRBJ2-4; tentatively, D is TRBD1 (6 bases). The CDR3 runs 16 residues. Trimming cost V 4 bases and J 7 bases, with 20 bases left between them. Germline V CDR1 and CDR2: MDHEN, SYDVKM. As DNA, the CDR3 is TGTGCCAGCAGTTACAACGCGGACAGTCTAGGGAACATTCAGTACTTC. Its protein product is CASSYNADSLGNIQYF. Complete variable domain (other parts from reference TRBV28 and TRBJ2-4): DVKVTQSSRYLVKRTGEKVFLECVQDMDHENMFWYRQDPGLGLRLIYFSYDVKMKEKGDIPEGYSVSREKKERFSLILESASTNQTSMYLCASSYNADSLGNIQYFGAGTRLSVL.

CDR3 coding DNA: TGTGCCAGCAGAAATGGACAGGGGGCGAAGACCCAGTACTTC. Protein: CASRNGQGAKTQYF. The chain has TRBV6-5 and TRBJ2-5; 11 positions agree with TRBD1. In germline, CDR1 is MNHEY, CDR2 SVGAGI. Trimming removed 6 bases from V and 6 bases from J; junction bases left unmatched: 6. The CDR3 runs 14 residues.

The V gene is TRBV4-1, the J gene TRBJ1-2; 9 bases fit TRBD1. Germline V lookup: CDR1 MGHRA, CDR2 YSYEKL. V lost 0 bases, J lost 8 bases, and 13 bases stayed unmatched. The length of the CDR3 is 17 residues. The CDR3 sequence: CASSQENIGTGKSGYTF. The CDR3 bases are TGCGCCAGCAGCCAAGAGAATATTGGGACAGGGAAATCCGGCTACACCTTC.

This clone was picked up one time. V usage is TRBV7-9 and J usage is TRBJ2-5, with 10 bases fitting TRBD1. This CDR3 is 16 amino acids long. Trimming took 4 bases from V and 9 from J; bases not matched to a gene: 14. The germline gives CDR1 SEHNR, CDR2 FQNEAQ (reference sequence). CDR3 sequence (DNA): TGTGCCAGCAGCTCGTGGGACAGGGGAGGGCGTAGGTCCCAGTACTTC. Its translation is CASSSWDRGGRRSQYF.

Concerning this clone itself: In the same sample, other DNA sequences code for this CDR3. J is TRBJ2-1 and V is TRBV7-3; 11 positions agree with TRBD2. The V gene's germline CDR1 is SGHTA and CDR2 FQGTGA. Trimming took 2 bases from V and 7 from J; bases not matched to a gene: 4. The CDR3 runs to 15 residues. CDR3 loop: CASSLGLAGGNEQFF. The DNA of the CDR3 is TGTGCCAGCAGCTTAGGTCTAGCGGGAGGAAATGAGCAGTTCTTC.

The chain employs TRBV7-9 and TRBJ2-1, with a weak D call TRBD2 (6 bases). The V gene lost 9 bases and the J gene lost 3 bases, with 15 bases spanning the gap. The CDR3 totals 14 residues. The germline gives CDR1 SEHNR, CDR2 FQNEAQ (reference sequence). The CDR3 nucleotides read TGTGCCAGTATATTGGAGGGAAGCTACAATGAGCAGTTCTTC. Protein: CASILEGSYNEQFF. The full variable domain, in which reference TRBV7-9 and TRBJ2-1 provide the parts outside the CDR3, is DTGVSQNPRHKITKRGQNVTFRCDPISEHNRLYWYRQTLGQGPEFLTYFQNEAQLEKSRLLSDRFSAERPKGSFSTLEIQRTEQGDSAMYLCASILEGSYNEQFFGPGTRLTVL.

The CDR3 region has the DNA TGTGCCAGCACCCAATTAACCGGGACAGGGGACAATCAGCCCCAGCATTTT. Translated, it gives CASTQLTGTGDNQPQHF. The rearrangement joins TRBV28 to TRBJ1-5, with 10 bases identical to TRBD1. The CDR3 loop spans 17 amino acids. In germline, CDR1 is MDHEN, CDR2 SYDVKM. V lost 7 bases and J lost 3; bases outside the gene matches: 12.

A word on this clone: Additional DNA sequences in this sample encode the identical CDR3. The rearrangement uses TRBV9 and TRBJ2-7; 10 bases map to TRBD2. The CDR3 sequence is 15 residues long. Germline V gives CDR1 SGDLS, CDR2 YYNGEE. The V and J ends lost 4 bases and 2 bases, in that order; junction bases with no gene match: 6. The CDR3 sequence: CASSPRTSGAYEQYF. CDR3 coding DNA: TGTGCCAGCAGCCCTCGCACTAGCGGGGCCTACGAGCAGTACTTC. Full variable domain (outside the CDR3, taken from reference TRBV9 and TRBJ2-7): DSGVTQTPKHLITATGQRVTLRCSPRSGDLSVYWYQQSLDQGLQFLIQYYNGEERAKGNILERFSAQQFPDLHSELNLSSLELGDSALYFCASSPRTSGAYEQYFGPGTRLTVT.

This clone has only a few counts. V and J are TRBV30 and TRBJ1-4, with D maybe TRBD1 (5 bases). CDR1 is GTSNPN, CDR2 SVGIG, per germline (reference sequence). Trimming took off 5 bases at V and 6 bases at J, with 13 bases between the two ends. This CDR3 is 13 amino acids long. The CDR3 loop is CAWDRQGDEKLFF. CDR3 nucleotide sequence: TGTGCCTGGGACCGGCAGGGAGATGAAAAACTGTTTTTT.

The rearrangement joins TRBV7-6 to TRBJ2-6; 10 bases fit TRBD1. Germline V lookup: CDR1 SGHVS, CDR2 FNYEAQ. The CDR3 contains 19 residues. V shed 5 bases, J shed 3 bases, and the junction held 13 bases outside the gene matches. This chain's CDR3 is CASSIPRTGGLVGANVLTF. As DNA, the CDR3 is TGTGCCAGCAGCATACCTCGGACAGGGGGGCTTGTTGGGGCCAACGTCCTGACTTTC.